These T cell receptor beta chains were read from a single sample in a study of T cells in Graves' hyperthyroidism and ophthalmopathy. In TCRdb, the multiplex PCR reads were re-called with MiXCR into one record per CDR3 protein. The sample yields about 350,000 distinct CDR3 sequences, about 15% seen once. The sample comprised blood. These TCRs come from a woman aged 25 to 45 with Graves' hyperthyroidism. Both conserved end residues are part of each CDR3. A D gene is named only where the DNA matches it firmly. Clone size is shown for a subset of rows, as once, few, many or a class of expanded clone.

V gene	clone size	D gene	J gene	CDR3 DNA	CDR3 protein
TRBV11-1	many	.	TRBJ1-1	TGTGCCAGCCGAATCGGGGACATAACGAACACTGAAGCTTTCTTT	CASRIGDITNTEAFF
TRBV6-1	.	.	TRBJ1-5	TGTGCCAGCAGTACCCAGACAGATCAGCCCCAGCATTTT	CASSTQTDQPQHF
TRBV20-1	many	.	TRBJ2-3	TGCAGTGCTGGGCCTAGAGCAGATACGCAGTATTTT	CSAGPRADTQYF
TRBV12-3/TRBV12-4	many	.	TRBJ1-1	TGTGCCAGCAGCTCAAATCCCGGGACGCCAAAGAACACTGAAGCTTTCTTT	CASSSNPGTPKNTEAFF
TRBV20-1	.	.	TRBJ2-5	TGCAGTGCAGACACCTCTAGCGTCCAAACGGAGACCCAGTACTTC	CSADTSSVQTETQYF
TRBV30	few	.	TRBJ2-2	TGTGCCTGGAGTGTAACGAGGCGGGCCTCCACCGGGGAGCTGTTTTTT	CAWSVTRRASTGELFF
TRBV7-2	many	.	TRBJ1-1	TGTGCCAGCAGGGGGACTATATCCACTGAAGCTTTCTTT	CASRGTISTEAFF
TRBV2	.	.	TRBJ1-5	TGTGCCAGCAGTGGCAGGGCTCAACAGCCCCAGCATTTT	CASSGRAQQPQHF
TRBV6-1	many	.	TRBJ1-5	TGTGCCAGCAGTTATCAGGGAAATCAGCCCCAGCATTTT	CASSYQGNQPQHF
TRBV6-2/TRBV6-3	many	TRBD1	TRBJ2-3	TGTGCCAGCAGCCTCGGGACAGGGGGAGCCGATACGCAGTATTTT	CASSLGTGGADTQYF
TRBV28	many	.	TRBJ2-7	TGTGCCAGCAGTTTCCCCGGACTAGGGGGTCTCCCGGGAGAGCAGTACTTC	CASSFPGLGGLPGEQYF
TRBV7-3	many	.	TRBJ2-7	TGTGCCAGCAGCTTAATCGCCGGGAGCTCCTACGAGCAGTACTTC	CASSLIAGSSYEQYF
TRBV7-9	many	.	TRBJ1-2	TGTGCCAGCAGCTTATACTCACGGGATCCGTCGTATGGCTACACCTTC	CASSLYSRDPSYGYTF
TRBV2	.	.	TRBJ1-1	TGTGCCAGCAAGGACCGTACGAACACTGAAGCTTTCTTT	CASKDRTNTEAFF
TRBV30	.	.	TRBJ1-1	TGTGCCTGGAGTGTACCTGGGGTGAACACTGAAGCTTTCTTT	CAWSVPGVNTEAFF
TRBV25-1	few	.	TRBJ2-5	TGTGCCAGCAGGTACCAACAAGAGACCCAGTACTTC	CASRYQQETQYF
TRBV30	.	TRBD2	TRBJ2-5	TGTGCCTGGAGTGCAAATCCGGGACTAGCGGGAGAGACCCAGTACTTC	CAWSANPGLAGETQYF
TRBV9	.	TRBD2	TRBJ2-3	TGTGCCAGCAGCGTAAGTGGACTAGACACAGATACGCAGTATTTT	CASSVSGLDTDTQYF
TRBV6-2/TRBV6-3	many	TRBD2	TRBJ2-7	TGTGCCAGCTGGAAAGCGGGAGAAGCGAGAGAGCAGTACTTC	CASWKAGEAREQYF
TRBV2	many	TRBD2	TRBJ2-2	TGTGCCAGCAGTGAGCTAGCGGGAGGGCCCAAGGCCGGGGAGCTGTTTTTT	CASSELAGGPKAGELFF
TRBV15	many	.	TRBJ2-7	TGTGCCACCAGCAGGCGAGGACCCGCGTTTTTCCCCTACGAGCAGTACTTC	CATSRRGPAFFPYEQYF
TRBV18	.	TRBD1	TRBJ1-5	TGTGCCAGCTCTGCAGTCGGACAGGGGGGGTATCAGCCCCAGCATTTT	CASSAVGQGGYQPQHF
TRBV29-1	few	.	TRBJ2-1	TGCAGCGTTGAAGATCGGTCTAGCGGAGGGGGGGCCCATGAGCAGTTCTTC	CSVEDRSSGGGAHEQFF
TRBV20-1	many	.	TRBJ2-1	TGCAGTGCTAGAGATTCTTGGAGGGGCTCCTACAATGAGCAGTTCTTC	CSARDSWRGSYNEQFF
TRBV10-3	many	TRBD1	TRBJ1-2	TGTGCCATCAGGGGGACAGGGGATGAAGGTGGCTACACCTTC	CAIRGTGDEGGYTF
TRBV28	many	.	TRBJ2-4	TGTGCCAGCAGTTACCCGACGAAAAACATTCAGTACTTC	CASSYPTKNIQYF
TRBV19	.	.	TRBJ2-1	TGTGCCAGTACCATTAGGGGGGTATTCTCCTACAATGAGCAGTTCTTC	CASTIRGVFSYNEQFF
TRBV20-1	few	.	TRBJ2-2	TGCAGTGCTAGACCCGGGCAGAACACCGGGGAGCTGTTTTTT	CSARPGQNTGELFF
TRBV3-1	few	.	TRBJ1-1	TGTGCCAGCATGGGGGCCGCTGAAGCTTTCTTT	CASMGAAEAFF
TRBV2	many	.	TRBJ2-5	TGTGCCAGCAGTGATTTGATAGGAGGAGAGACCCAGTACTTC	CASSDLIGGETQYF
TRBV24-1	few	.	TRBJ2-3	TGTGCCACCAAAGGGGGTCCTAGCACAGATACGCAGTATTTT	CATKGGPSTDTQYF
TRBV28	few	TRBD1	TRBJ2-2	TGTGCCAGCAGTTATCCGGGACAGGGGACCGGGGAGCTGTTTTTT	CASSYPGQGTGELFF
TRBV13	few	TRBD1	TRBJ2-7	TGTGCCAGCAGCTTCCCCGACAGGGGAGTGGACGAGCAGTACTTC	CASSFPDRGVDEQYF
TRBV7-9	few	TRBD2	TRBJ2-3	TGTGCCAGCGGGCCGGGACTAGCGGGAGTCCCAGATACGCAGTATTTT	CASGPGLAGVPDTQYF
TRBV2	many	.	TRBJ2-5	TGTGCCAGCAGTTCGGCAGGGCTGGAGACCCAGTACTTC	CASSSAGLETQYF
TRBV7-2	many	.	TRBJ2-7	TGTGCCAGCAGAGGGCAGGGCCTCTCCTACGAGCAGTACTTC	CASRGQGLSYEQYF
TRBV7-6	many	.	TRBJ2-3	TGTGCCAGCAGCTTGAAGTGGTCTAGCACAGATACGCAGTATTTT	CASSLKWSSTDTQYF
TRBV2	many	.	TRBJ2-5	TGTGCCAGCACCCCCTGGACAGAGACCCAGTACTTC	CASTPWTETQYF
TRBV15	many	TRBD2	TRBJ2-1	TGTGCCACCAGCAGAGATTATGGGGGACTATGGTACAATGAGCAGTTCTTC	CATSRDYGGLWYNEQFF
TRBV20-1	many	TRBD1	TRBJ1-2	TGCAGTGCTAGAAACAGGGGAACGAAAATAGATGGCTACACCTTC	CSARNRGTKIDGYTF
TRBV5-1	.	.	TRBJ2-7	TGCGCCAGCAGCTTGGCCCAGACCGGGAGTGTTGTCGAGCAGTACTTC	CASSLAQTGSVVEQYF
TRBV12-3/TRBV12-4	few	.	TRBJ2-7	TGTGCCAGCAGCCCAGGGGGGGATCGCGAGCAGTACTTC	CASSPGGDREQYF
TRBV12-3/TRBV12-4	many	.	TRBJ1-4	TGTGCCAGCAGTTGGGAGATTGAAAAACTGTTTTTT	CASSWEIEKLFF
TRBV20-1	few	TRBD1	TRBJ1-5	TGCAGTGCTGTAACAGGGGTAAGCAATCAGCCCCAGCATTTT	CSAVTGVSNQPQHF
TRBV18	many	TRBD2	TRBJ2-7	TGTGCCAGCTCGCCCGGGACTAGCGGACGCTACGAGCAGTACTTC	CASSPGTSGRYEQYF
TRBV11-2	.	.	TRBJ2-1	TGTGCCAGCAGCCCCCCCAGGGCGGGTGAGCAGTTCTTC	CASSPPRAGEQFF
TRBV3-1	few	.	TRBJ2-7	TGTGCCAGCAGCCAAGATTCCGGCGGAGCCTACGAGCAGTACTTC	CASSQDSGGAYEQYF
TRBV19	.	.	TRBJ1-5	TGTGCCAGTAGTATATTTAACAGATTAACTCAGCCCCAGCATTTT	CASSIFNRLTQPQHF